Listed here is a single T cell receptor (beta chain). This sample was taken from a study of T cell changes during pregnancy in multiple sclerosis. The table came from immunoSEQ multiplex PCR; TCRdb's copy has only in-frame clones and leaves some out. The sample lists about 93,000 clones, approximately 90% occurring once. Trimming removed 1 base from V and 5 bases from J; junction bases left unmatched: 2. This CDR3 region has 13 residues. Germline values: CDR1 SEHNR, CDR2 FQNEAQ (reference sequence). The sample here was peripheral blood, taken before pregnancy. The V call is TRBV7-9, the J call TRBJ2-7; 7 bases match TRBD2. The TCR comes from a female donor with multiple sclerosis, enrolled in a pregnancy study. CDR3 coding DNA: TGTGCCAGCAGCTTAGGACTAGCCCACGAGCAGTACTTC. This gives the protein CASSLGLAHEQYF. Full variable domain (rest looked up from reference TRBV7-9 and TRBJ2-7): DTGVSQNPRHKITKRGQNVTFRCDPISEHNRLYWYRQTLGQGPEFLTYFQNEAQLEKSRLLSDRFSAERPKGSFSTLEIQRTEQGDSAMYLCASSLGLAHEQYFGPGTRLTVT.